This is a list of T cell receptor beta chains from one sample in a study of OX40 agonist ivuxolimab in advanced cancers. The method was immunoSEQ multiplex PCR; TCRdb's version includes in-frame clones alone and lacks a portion of them. The table lists around 60,000 clones, nearly 95% of them singletons, with roughly 25% in the top ten. This specimen was CD4+ or CD8+ T cells sorted from blood, taken in a trial of the OX40 agonist ivuxolimab. The origin of the receptors is an adult with an advanced solid tumor such as melanoma, head and neck, liver or kidney cancer. Both conserved end residues are part of each CDR3. Fields, in order: D gene, J gene, V gene, clone size, CDR3 protein, CDR3 DNA. D genes are given only for firm matches. Size values are once, few and many counts, or a class for expanded clones, and some rows have none.

-,TRBJ1-2,TRBV29-1,-,CSARTEDLYGYTF,TGCAGCGCCCGGACGGAGGACCTCTATGGCTACACCTTC
TRBD1,TRBJ2-7,TRBV7-2,-,CASRQGTGVSYEQYF,TGTGCCAGTCGCCAAGGGACAGGGGTCTCCTACGAGCAGTACTTC
-,TRBJ2-5,TRBV7-9,once,CASSPLGLKETQYF,TGTGCCAGCAGCCCACTGGGACTGAAAGAGACCCAGTACTTC
TRBD2,TRBJ2-1,TRBV9,-,CASSHTSGNEQFF,TGTGCCAGCAGCCACACTAGCGGCAATGAGCAGTTCTTC
-,TRBJ2-1,TRBV18,once,CASSPPSVSYNEQFF,TGTGCCAGCTCACCTCCTAGCGTTTCCTACAATGAGCAGTTCTTC
TRBD1,TRBJ2-3,TRBV27,-,CASSWDRDTDTQYF,TGTGCCAGCAGTTGGGACAGGGACACAGATACGCAGTATTTT
-,TRBJ1-2,TRBV5-6,once,CASSLEGVDYGYTF,TGTGCCAGCAGCTTGGAGGGAGTAGACTATGGCTACACCTTC
-,TRBJ2-2,TRBV9,-,CASSGESGELFF,TGTGCCAGCAGCGGCGAGTCCGGGGAGCTGTTTTTT
TRBD2,TRBJ2-1,TRBV29-1,-,CSVVGKASGNEQFF,TGCAGCGTTGTGGGTAAGGCTAGCGGCAATGAGCAGTTCTTC
-,TRBJ2-1,TRBV9,-,CASSVGVGTYNEQFF,TGTGCCAGCAGCGTAGGAGTGGGGACCTACAATGAGCAGTTCTTC
-,TRBJ1-2,TRBV7-9,-,CASSLEGILGYGYTF,TGTGCCAGCAGCTTGGAAGGGATATTAGGTTATGGCTACACCTTC
-,TRBJ1-5,TRBV4-2,once,CASSQGYGLYNQPQHF,TGTGCCAGCAGCCAAGGTTACGGTTTGTACAATCAGCCCCAGCATTTT
TRBD1,TRBJ2-7,TRBV25-1,once,CATERTGVGEQYF,TGTGCCACCGAGAGGACAGGGGTCGGCGAGCAGTACTTC
-,TRBJ2-7,TRBV10-1,-,CASSELATYEQYF,TGCGCCAGCAGTGAACTAGCTACCTACGAGCAGTACTTC
-,TRBJ2-1,TRBV9,-,CASSVAFSSYNEQFF,TGTGCCAGCAGCGTAGCGTTTAGCTCCTACAATGAGCAGTTCTTC
TRBD2,TRBJ2-3,TRBV7-2,-,CASSFGLAGTDTQYF,TGTGCCAGCAGCTTTGGACTAGCGGGCACAGATACGCAGTATTTT
TRBD2,TRBJ2-5,TRBV14,-,CASSQLGGSTETQYF,TGTGCCAGCAGCCAACTTGGCGGGAGTACAGAGACCCAGTACTTC
-,TRBJ1-2,TRBV27,-,CASSLTSGIYGYTF,TGTGCCAGCAGTTTAACTTCGGGGATTTATGGCTACACCTTC
-,TRBJ1-2,TRBV4-2,-,CASSHPVPSTNYGYTF,TGTGCCAGCAGCCACCCTGTACCGAGTACCAACTATGGCTACACCTTC
-,TRBJ2-7,TRBV7-6,-,CASSSEQGGGSYEQYF,TGTGCCAGCAGCTCGGAGCAAGGGGGGGGCTCCTACGAGCAGTACTTC
-,TRBJ2-1,TRBV10-2,-,CASSDYNEQFF,TGCGCCAGCAGTGATTACAATGAGCAGTTCTTC
TRBD1,TRBJ2-7,TRBV6-6,-,CASSYYGTGEGEQYF,TGTGCCAGCAGTTACTATGGGACAGGGGAAGGCGAGCAGTACTTC
TRBD1,TRBJ2-7,TRBV5-1,-,CASSLGGTGGVEQYF,TGCGCCAGCAGCTTAGGTGGGACAGGGGGAGTCGAGCAGTACTTC
-,TRBJ1-3,TRBV7-6,-,CASSPSGSGNTIYF,TGTGCCAGCAGCCCCTCGGGCTCTGGAAACACCATATATTTT